The source of this TCR beta chain is a study of T cell changes during pregnancy in multiple sclerosis. Libraries were prepared by immunoSEQ multiplex PCR; TCRdb keeps only in-frame clonotypes and omits some of them. The sample yields tens of thousands of clones, 90% to 95% seen once. The V end lost 1 base, the J end lost 4 bases, and 10 bases lay between the germline ends. The CDR3 covers 14 residues. CDR1 and CDR2 (germline): MGHRA, YSYEKL. This TCR derives from a female donor in good health, enrolled as a control in a pregnancy study. Sequenced here: peripheral blood, sampled after pregnancy. V is TRBV4-1 and J is TRBJ2-5; D not certain. The CDR3 DNA reads as TGCGCCAGCAGCCAAGCTGAGGCTGGAGAGACCCAGTACTTC. Protein sequence: CASSQAEAGETQYF.